The rows below give T cell receptor beta chains drawn from one sample of a study of T cell repertoires in cytomegalovirus infection. From the reads, TCRdb called clonotypes with MiXCR, one entry per CDR3 protein. The sample includes 510,000 or so distinct CDR3 sequences, about a quarter seen only once; the top ten take about 13%. The source material was PBMCs. The receptors here all came from a human donor in good health (CMV status not recorded). Some clones in this sample may be carry-over from other donors' samples. Each CDR3 is given with its conserved first and last residue. The D gene is left open where the match is weak. Clone sizes are given selectively: once, few, many, or a class where the clone is expanded.

v_gene,j_gene,d_gene,abundance,CDR3aa,CDR3nt
TRBV4-1,TRBJ1-5,-,-,CASSQTATGFNQPQHF,TGCGCCAGCAGCCAGACAGCGACAGGATTCAATCAGCCCCAGCATTTT
TRBV5-4,TRBJ2-3,TRBD2,-,CASSSLGLAVTDTQYF,TGTGCCAGCAGCTCCCTGGGACTAGCGGTCACAGATACGCAGTATTTT
TRBV29-1,TRBJ1-1,-,few,CSARWGVTEAFF,TGCAGCGCTAGATGGGGGGTTACTGAAGCTTTCTTT
TRBV6-5,TRBJ2-1,-,once,CASSYRVAASSYNEQFF,TGTGCCAGCAGTTACCGGGTCGCGGCGTCCTCCTACAATGAGCAGTTCTTC
TRBV7-2,TRBJ1-2,-,many,CASSLEKGMGGYTF,TGTGCCAGCAGCTTAGAGAAAGGCATGGGGGGCTACACCTTC
TRBV4-3,TRBJ2-2,-,few,CASSQTASDPSAGELFF,TGCGCCAGCAGCCAGACCGCTTCGGACCCCTCCGCCGGGGAGCTGTTTTTT
TRBV18,TRBJ2-1,-,-,CASSPPFGAEQFF,TGTGCCAGCTCACCACCGTTCGGAGCTGAGCAGTTCTTC
TRBV2,TRBJ2-1,-,few,CASRVYNEQFF,TGTGCCAGCAGGGTCTACAATGAGCAGTTCTTC
TRBV6-1,TRBJ1-4,-,-,CASSDFRSGEKLFF,TGTGCCAGCAGTGATTTTCGGTCGGGTGAAAAACTGTTTTTT
TRBV7-2,TRBJ2-5,-,few,CASSLVGVHPYQETQYF,TGTGCCAGCAGCTTAGTAGGGGTACACCCCTACCAAGAGACCCAGTACTTC
TRBV7-2,TRBJ2-7,-,-,CASSLGGGALSYEQYF,TGTGCCAGCAGCCTAGGGGGGGGGGCCCTCTCCTACGAGCAGTACTTC
TRBV6-2/TRBV6-3,TRBJ2-7,TRBD1,few,CASSIRDRTYEQYF,TGTGCCAGCAGCATTCGGGACAGAACCTACGAGCAGTACTTC
TRBV24-1,TRBJ2-5,TRBD2,-,CATSDPLAGGLETQYF,TGTGCCACCAGTGATCCTTTAGCGGGAGGGCTAGAGACCCAGTACTTC
TRBV6-2/TRBV6-3,TRBJ1-1,-,few,CASSSRQGRKNTEAFF,TGTGCCAGCAGTTCCCGTCAGGGGAGGAAAAACACTGAAGCTTTCTTT
TRBV7-3,TRBJ1-1,TRBD1,few,CASSSTGQGLEAFF,TGTGCCAGCAGCTCAACCGGACAGGGACTTGAAGCTTTCTTT
TRBV7-2,TRBJ2-1,-,-,CASSLFESSYNEQLF,TGTGCCAGCAGCTTATTCGAGAGCTCCTACAATGAGCAGTTGTTC
TRBV7-2,TRBJ2-7,-,few,CASSLFGDSYEQYF,TGTGCCAGCAGCTTATTCGGGGACTCCTACGAGCAGTACTTC
TRBV5-1,TRBJ2-5,TRBD2,once,CASTDLAGGTQYF,TGCGCCAGCACCGATCTAGCGGGAGGGACCCAGTACTTC
TRBV7-9,TRBJ2-1,TRBD2,-,CASSPGLAGVPYNEQFF,TGTGCCAGCAGCCCGGGACTAGCGGGAGTGCCCTACAATGAGCAGTTCTTC
TRBV19,TRBJ1-2,-,-,CASSILRDRGYTF,TGTGCCAGTAGTATATTGAGGGATCGGGGCTACACCTTC
TRBV28,TRBJ1-4,-,-,CASSPTAAVEKLFF,TGTGCCAGCAGTCCGACAGCAGCGGTTGAAAAACTGTTTTTT